This T cell receptor beta chain was obtained from a study of blood T cell repertoires in COVID-19. Libraries were prepared by immunoSEQ multiplex PCR; TCRdb keeps only in-frame clonotypes and omits some of them. This table holds 70,000 or so clones, around 80% found once. V lost 0 bases and J 5 bases, leaving 6 bases between the germline ends. The CDR3 length is 13 residues. The V gene's germline CDR1 is SGHRS and CDR2 YFSETQ. Sequenced: peripheral blood. This chain connects TRBV5-1 to TRBJ2-1; no reliable D call. The clonotype comes from a man between 45 and 60 years old with COVID-19, enrolled during active disease. CDR3 nucleotides: TGCGCCAGCAGCTTGGGACTGAACAATGAGCAGTTCTTC. Protein product: CASSLGLNNEQFF.